This T cell receptor (beta chain) was sequenced for a study of response to subunit inactivated influenza vaccine. TCRdb re-called the RT-PCR reads with MiXCR, one entry per CDR3 protein. The table records about 540,000 distinct CDR3 sequences, roughly 23% of them present only once. The CDR3 runs to 14 residues. V lost 6 bases and J 0 bases, leaving 12 bases between the germline ends. CDR1 is ENHRY, CDR2 SYGVKD, per germline. This sample also appeared in a second study, on T cells expressing NK-cell markers. That source notes: A 5'RACE template switching approach incorporating UMIs was used to make TCR beta cDNA. About 6 donors had dominant NKG2C+ clonotypes that comprised about 1.0-7.5% of their CD8+ T cells.

The sequence came from a man aged 50 to 59 who received an inactivated influenza vaccine. The chain joins TRBV10-3 to TRBJ2-7, with D possibly TRBD2 on 5 matching bases. The specimen was CD4+ T cells sorted from PBMCs, collected roughly 13 days after vaccination. This CDR3 reads CAIRTGMSSYEQYF. The DNA for the CDR3 is TGTGCCATCAGAACCGGGATGAGCTCCTACGAGCAGTACTTC.